These 27 T cell receptor beta chains originate from one sample sequenced in a study of T-cell reconstitution after alpha-beta-depleted transplantation in children. For TCRbeta, the library was prepared with unique molecular identifiers. TCRdb itself ran the PCR reads through MiXCR, one entry per CDR3 protein. The data contain around 190,000 distinct CDR3 sequences, approximately 6.9% of them singletons. The input for sequencing was PBMCs, taken before TCRalphabeta/CD19-depleted stem cell transplant. Receptors were obtained from a boy aged 2-9 years with acute lymphoblastic leukemia, due to receive a stem cell transplant.

The V gene is TRBV12-3 or TRBV12-4, the J gene TRBJ2-3, with 13 bases lining up with TRBD2. V gave up 6 bases and J gave up 5 bases; unmatched junction bases: 8. This CDR3 has 16 residues. CDR3 in amino acids: CASRAGTSGEVDTQYF. The CDR3, as DNA: TGTGCCAGCAGAGCTGGGACTAGCGGGGAGGTAGATACGCAGTATTTT.

The chain combines TRBV25-1 with TRBJ2-3; D unclear. The germline CDR1 and CDR2 sequences are MGHDK and SYGVNS. The V end was cut by 6 bases, the J end by 14 bases, with 12 bases between. This CDR3 is 10 amino acids long. The CDR3 bases are TGTGCCAGCAGAGACCGTCGGCTGTATTTT. It is translated as CASRDRRLYF.

The chain has TRBV6-2 or TRBV6-3 and TRBJ2-5; the D gene is possibly TRBD1 (6 bases). Germline CDR1 is MNHEY and CDR2 is SVGEGT. There are 14 residues in the CDR3. V lost 5 bases and J lost 4, with 14 bases in between. This CDR3 is CASSPTGPLETQYF. CDR3 DNA: TGTGCCAGCAGTCCGACAGGCCCACTAGAGACCCAGTACTTC.

This clonotype has a handful of counts. CDR3 nucleotide sequence: TGTGCCAGCACTCTAACCTCTGGAAACACCATATATTTT. Its protein is CASTLTSGNTIYF. J is TRBJ1-3 and V is TRBV12-3 or TRBV12-4; the D is unclear. The V gene lost 7 bases and the J gene lost 0 bases, with 7 bases spanning the gap. This CDR3 spans 13 amino acids.

This clonotype was recorded many times. The rearrangement uses TRBV7-2 and TRBJ2-7; D might be TRBD1 (6 bases). V lost 3 bases, J lost 1 base, and 13 bases lay in between. The CDR3 totals 15 residues. Germline V gene sequence: CDR1 SGHTA, CDR2 FQGNSA. The CDR3 is CASSLSTGSSYEQYF. The CDR3 nucleotides read TGTGCCAGCAGCTTGTCGACAGGCTCTTCCTACGAGCAGTACTTC.

There are many counts of this clonotype. This chain links TRBV5-5 with TRBJ2-1, with 10 bases matching TRBD1. Per the germline V gene, CDR1 is SGHKS and CDR2 is YYEKEE (reference sequence). The ends lost 2 bases at V and 7 bases at J; junction bases unmatched: 6. The CDR3 loop spans 15 amino acids. DNA for the CDR3: TGTGCCAGCAGCTTTAGACAGGGGGCCGATAATGAGCAGTTCTTC. It is translated as CASSFRQGADNEQFF.

The chain is built from TRBV5-5 and TRBJ1-4; D gene uncertain. The ends were cut back, 0 bases at V and 8 bases at J, with 14 bases in the middle. There are 15 residues in the CDR3. Germline V gives CDR1 SGHKS, CDR2 YYEKEE (reference sequence). As DNA, the CDR3 is TGTGCCAGCAGCTTGGTGACATGGGTTGGAGAAAAACTGTTTTTT. Translating it yields CASSLVTWVGEKLFF.

There are a few counts of this clonotype. The V and J genes are TRBV29-1 and TRBJ2-3, with D tentatively TRBD2 (5 bases). There are 11 residues in the CDR3. Germline V gives CDR1 SQVTM, CDR2 ANQGSEA. Trimming shortened V by 6 bases and J by 14 bases, and 18 bases separated the two germline ends. In DNA form, the CDR3 reads TGCAGCGTCGCTTGGAGGTCGCGTCCGTATTTT. Translating gives CSVAWRSRPYF.

This clonotype came up many times. The chain carries TRBV15 and TRBJ2-2; D might be TRBD2 (6 bases). The V end was cut by 3 bases, the J end by 0 bases, with 8 bases between. The CDR3 is made up of 15 amino acids. Germline V gives CDR1 LNHNV, CDR2 YYDKDF (reference sequence). The CDR3 nucleotides read TGTGCCACCAGCAGCGGGGGACCGAACACCGGGGAGCTGTTTTTT. Its protein is CATSSGGPNTGELFF.

In its sample, this clonotype was seen a few times. This chain connects TRBV27 to TRBJ2-7; 7 bases are a match to TRBD2. The CDR3 covers 15 residues. Germline-derived CDR1 and CDR2 are MNHEY and SMNVEV (reference sequence). V shed 4 bases, J shed 7 bases, and the junction held 13 bases outside the gene matches. The CDR3 loop is CASSYGDYPPSEQYF. The CDR3 DNA reads TGTGCCAGCAGTTACGGGGACTATCCGCCCTCGGAGCAGTACTTC.

This clonotype was detected ten times or more. This chain joins TRBV7-9 and TRBJ2-1, with TRBD2 identical over 7 bases. After removal of 6 bases from V and 7 bases from J, the junction contained 3 bases not matched to a gene. The germline V gene encodes CDR1 SEHNR and CDR2 FQNEAQ (reference sequence). CDR3 size: 12 residues. The CDR3 protein is CASSPGGNEQFF. The CDR3 DNA follows: TGTGCCAGCAGTCCCGGGGGGAATGAGCAGTTCTTC.

This clonotype has at least ten counts. The gene calls are TRBV4-2 and TRBJ1-1; D not certain. Trimming shortened V by 1 base and J by 1 base, and 13 bases separated the two germline ends. Germline CDR1 LGHNA, CDR2 YNFKEQ. The CDR3 totals 16 residues. In DNA, the CDR3 is TGTGCCAGCAGCCAAGTACGGGAAACGACGAACACTGAAGCTTTCTTT. Translation gives CASSQVRETTNTEAFF.

Of note for this clonotype: A much more abundant neighbour one base away suggests this may be a read error. This rearrangement joins TRBV2 to TRBJ2-4; D is unclear. The CDR3 consists of 13 residues. The V gene's germline CDR1 is SNHLY and CDR2 FYNNEI. The CDR3 region is CAISVRVRDIQYF. The CDR3 DNA reads TGTGCCATCAGTGTGCGTGTCCGAGACATTCAGTACTTC.

This clonotype was counted many times. This chain uses TRBV28 with TRBJ2-5; possible D gene TRBD2, 5 bases. V was pared by 4 bases and J by 6 bases, with 12 bases between. Germline CDR1 and CDR2: MDHEN and SYDVKM. The CDR3 loop spans 13 amino acids. The CDR3 loop is CASSSGLAQTQYF. The DNA of the CDR3 is TGTGCCAGCAGTTCCGGACTTGCCCAGACCCAGTACTTC.

This rearrangement joins TRBV7-2 to TRBJ2-5; D is possibly TRBD2 (6 bases). Germline CDR1 reads SGHTA; CDR2 reads FQGNSA. V was pared by 2 bases and J by 4 bases, with 8 bases between. CDR3 length: 13 residues. CDR3 sequence reads: CASSLSGRETQYF. The CDR3 nucleotides read TGTGCCAGCAGCTTATCCGGGAGAGAGACCCAGTACTTC.

This clonotype has only a few counts. The J gene is TRBJ1-2, the V gene TRBV7-8, with TRBD1 as a possible D gene (5 bases). The CDR3 contains 13 residues. CDR1 and CDR2 from the germline V gene are SGHVS and FQNEAQ. V was trimmed by 5 bases and J by 8 bases, leaving 15 bases between them. CDR3 coding DNA: TGTGCCAGCAGCCGGGACCTCTGGGGAGGCTACACCTTC. Translation gives CASSRDLWGGYTF.

This clonotype was observed many times. The V call is TRBV2, the J call TRBJ2-3; D call uncertain. Between the trimmed V and J ends, which lost 3 bases and 7 bases, there was a span of 8 bases. Germline CDR1 is SNHLY and CDR2 is FYNNEI. The CDR3 covers 12 residues. CDR3 in DNA: TGTGCCAGCAGTGACCCCCTTAATACGCAGTATTTT. Residues: CASSDPLNTQYF. Variable domain in full (rest from reference TRBV2 and TRBJ2-3): EPEVTQTPSHQVTQMGQEVILRCVPISNHLYFYWYRQILGQKVEFLVSFYNNEISEKSEIFDDQFSVERPDGSNFTLKIRSTKLEDSAMYFCASSDPLNTQYFGPGTRLTVL.

This clonotype was recorded many times. The chain couples TRBV6-2 or TRBV6-3 to TRBJ2-2; D is possibly TRBD2 (5 bases). Between the trimmed V and J ends, which lost 4 bases and 0 bases, there was a span of 9 bases. The length of the CDR3 is 15 residues. Germline CDR1 is MNHEY and CDR2 is SVGEGT. The CDR3 nucleotides read TGTGCCAGCAGTTCCGGACTGTCGAACACCGGGGAGCTGTTTTTT. Translation: CASSSGLSNTGELFF.

This clonotype was observed many times. The chain uses TRBV6-5 and TRBJ2-1; D is ambiguous. CDR3 length: 13 amino acids. CDR1 is MNHEY and CDR2 is SVGAGI in the germline V gene. V was cut by 2 bases and J by 4 bases, with 6 bases left in between. CDR3 in amino acids: CASSYALYNEQFF. The DNA for the CDR3 is TGTGCCAGCAGTTACGCCCTTTACAATGAGCAGTTCTTC.

Only a few counts were recorded for this clonotype. The chain employs TRBV7-9 and TRBJ2-1, with D hard to call. This CDR3 has 17 amino acids. Germline values: CDR1 SEHNR, CDR2 FQNEAQ (reference sequence). V lost 2 bases to trimming and J lost 0 bases, with 14 bases between them. The CDR3 reads CASSLRSSSSSYNEQFF. The CDR3 DNA sequence: TGTGCCAGCAGCTTAAGGTCTAGTAGTAGCTCCTACAATGAGCAGTTCTTC.

This clonotype was counted at least ten times. The V gene is TRBV28, the J gene TRBJ2-2; D may correspond to TRBD1 or TRBD2 (5 bases each). The CDR3 consists of 16 residues. The ends were cut back, 6 bases at V and 5 bases at J, with 19 bases in the middle. Germline V gene sequence: CDR1 MDHEN, CDR2 SYDVKM. CDR3 protein: CASRTTGTFSTGELFF. Written as DNA, the CDR3 is TGTGCCAGCAGAACCACCGGGACCTTCTCAACCGGGGAGCTGTTTTTT. Using reference TRBV28 and TRBJ2-2 for the parts outside the CDR3, the full variable domain is DVKVTQSSRYLVKRTGEKVFLECVQDMDHENMFWYRQDPGLGLRLIYFSYDVKMKEKGDIPEGYSVSREKKERFSLILESASTNQTSMYLCASRTTGTFSTGELFFGEGSRLTVL.

In its sample, this clonotype was seen many times. The chain uses TRBV20-1 and TRBJ2-2; perhaps D is TRBD1 or TRBD2 (7 bases each). Between the trimmed V and J ends, which lost 0 bases and 5 bases, there was a span of 13 bases. CDR1 and CDR2 (germline): DFQATT, SNEGSKA (reference sequence). This CDR3 has 15 amino acids. The CDR3 reads CSARESRGGTGELFF. As DNA, the CDR3 is TGCAGTGCTAGAGAATCCAGGGGGGGTACCGGGGAGCTGTTTTTT.

This clonotype was recorded at least ten times. This sequence joins TRBV27 and TRBJ2-7, with a weak D call TRBD1 (5 bases). V lost 5 bases and J lost 5, with 10 bases in between. The germline V gene encodes CDR1 MNHEY and CDR2 SMNVEV (reference sequence). The CDR3 loop spans 12 amino acids. The CDR3 region is CASSLQGNEQYF. The CDR3 bases are TGTGCCAGCAGTCTCCAGGGAAACGAGCAGTACTTC.

This clonotype was found many times. V gene TRBV29-1 combines with J gene TRBJ2-3; TRBD1 might be the D (5 bases). The CDR3 runs 13 residues. Trimming left V 8 bases short and J 7 bases short, with 19 bases between. Germline loops: CDR1 SQVTM, CDR2 ANQGSEA. Here the CDR3 reads CSRARVYRHTQYF. CDR3 DNA sequence: TGCAGCCGGGCAAGGGTATACAGGCATACGCAGTATTTT.

The sample holds a few counts of this clonotype. The chain has TRBV6-5 and TRBJ2-3; 7 bases fit TRBD2. Germline values: CDR1 MNHEY, CDR2 SVGAGI. Losses at the gene ends were 2 bases for V and 0 bases for J; bases not matched to a gene: 5. The CDR3 has 16 residues. Here the CDR3 reads CASSYGREVSTDTQYF. CDR3 DNA sequence: TGTGCCAGCAGTTACGGGAGGGAGGTTAGCACAGATACGCAGTATTTT.

The V gene is TRBV2, the J gene TRBJ2-1; D may be TRBD1 (5 bases). Trimming removed 5 bases from V and 7 bases from J, with 12 bases in between. Looked up from germline, CDR1 is SNHLY and CDR2 is FYNNEI. The CDR3 spans 13 residues. The CDR3 DNA follows: TGTGCCAGCAGTCGCAGGGAATATAATGAGCAGTTCTTC. Protein sequence: CASSRREYNEQFF. Full variable domain (outside the CDR3, taken from reference TRBV2 and TRBJ2-1): EPEVTQTPSHQVTQMGQEVILRCVPISNHLYFYWYRQILGQKVEFLVSFYNNEISEKSEIFDDQFSVERPDGSNFTLKIRSTKLEDSAMYFCASSRREYNEQFFGPGTRLTVL.

The J gene is TRBJ2-1, the V gene TRBV29-1; maybe TRBD2 (6 bases). From germline, CDR1 is SQVTM and CDR2 ANQGSEA. CDR3 size: 13 residues. The ends were cut back, 1 base at V and 4 bases at J, with 8 bases in the middle. Written as DNA, the CDR3 is TGCAGCGTTGAAGGGGGGACTTACAATGAGCAGTTCTTC. Protein: CSVEGGTYNEQFF.